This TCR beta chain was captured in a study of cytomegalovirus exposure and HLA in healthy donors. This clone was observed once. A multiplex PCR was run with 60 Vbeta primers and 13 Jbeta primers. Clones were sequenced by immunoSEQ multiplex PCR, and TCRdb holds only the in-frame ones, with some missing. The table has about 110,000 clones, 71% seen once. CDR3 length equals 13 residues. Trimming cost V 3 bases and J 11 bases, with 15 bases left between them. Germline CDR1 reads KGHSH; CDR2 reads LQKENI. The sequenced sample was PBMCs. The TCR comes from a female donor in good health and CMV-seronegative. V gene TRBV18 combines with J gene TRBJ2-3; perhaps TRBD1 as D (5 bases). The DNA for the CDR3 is TGTGCCAGCTCACCTCGGACCGACAGAGGGCAGTATTTT. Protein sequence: CASSPRTDRGQYF.